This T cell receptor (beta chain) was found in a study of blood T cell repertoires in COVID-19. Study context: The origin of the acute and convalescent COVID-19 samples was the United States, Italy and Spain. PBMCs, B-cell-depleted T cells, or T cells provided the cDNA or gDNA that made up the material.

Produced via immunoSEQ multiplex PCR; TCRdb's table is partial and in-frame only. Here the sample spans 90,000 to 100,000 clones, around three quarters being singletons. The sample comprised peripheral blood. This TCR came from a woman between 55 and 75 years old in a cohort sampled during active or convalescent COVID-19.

The CDR3 bases are TGTGCCAGCACCGGACTAGCGGGGGGGCCGAGTGAGACCCAGTACTTC. Encoded protein: CASTGLAGGPSETQYF. J is TRBJ2-5 and V is TRBV3-1 (or the pseudogene TRBV3-2); 15 nucleotides agree with TRBD2. Germline V gene sequence: CDR1 LGHDT, CDR2 YNNKEL (reference sequence). J lost 5 bases, V lost 7 bases, and 8 bases had no gene match. This CDR3 has 16 amino acids.